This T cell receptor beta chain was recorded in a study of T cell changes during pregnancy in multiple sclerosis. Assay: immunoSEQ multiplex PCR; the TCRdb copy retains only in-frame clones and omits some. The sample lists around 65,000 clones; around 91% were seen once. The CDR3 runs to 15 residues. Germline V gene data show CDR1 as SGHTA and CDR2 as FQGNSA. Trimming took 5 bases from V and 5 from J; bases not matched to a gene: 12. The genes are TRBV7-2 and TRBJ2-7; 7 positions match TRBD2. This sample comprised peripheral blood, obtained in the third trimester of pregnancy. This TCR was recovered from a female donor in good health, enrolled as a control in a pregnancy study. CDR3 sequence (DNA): TGTGCCAGCAGCCTCACGGGACTAAAGAGCAACGAGCAGTACTTC. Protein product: CASSLTGLKSNEQYF. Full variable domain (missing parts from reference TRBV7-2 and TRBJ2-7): GAGVSQSPSNKVTEKGKDVELRCDPISGHTALYWYRQSLGQGLEFLIYFQGNSAPDKSGLPSDRFSAERTGGSVSTLTIQRTQQEDSAVYLCASSLTGLKSNEQYFGPGTRLTVT.